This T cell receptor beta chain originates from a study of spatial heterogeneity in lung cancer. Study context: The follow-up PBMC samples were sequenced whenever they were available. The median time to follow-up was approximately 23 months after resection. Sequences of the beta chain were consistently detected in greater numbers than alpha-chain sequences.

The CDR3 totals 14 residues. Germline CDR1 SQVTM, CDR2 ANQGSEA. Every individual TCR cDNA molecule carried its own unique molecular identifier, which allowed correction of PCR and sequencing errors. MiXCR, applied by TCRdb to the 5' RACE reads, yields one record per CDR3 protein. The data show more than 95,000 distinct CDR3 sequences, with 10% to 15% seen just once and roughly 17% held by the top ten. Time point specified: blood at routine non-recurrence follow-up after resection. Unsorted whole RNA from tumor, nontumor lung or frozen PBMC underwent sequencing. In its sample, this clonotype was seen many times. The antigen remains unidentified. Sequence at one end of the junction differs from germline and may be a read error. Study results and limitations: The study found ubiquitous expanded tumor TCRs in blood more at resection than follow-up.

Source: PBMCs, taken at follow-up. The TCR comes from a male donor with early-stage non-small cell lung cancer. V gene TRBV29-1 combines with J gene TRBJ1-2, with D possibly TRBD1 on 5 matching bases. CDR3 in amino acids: CSAPAGGLNYGYTF. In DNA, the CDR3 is TGCAGCGCCCCTGCGGGGGGACTTAACTATGGCTACACCTTT.